The next 30 T cell receptor beta chains were all read from a single sample in a study of blood T cells in healthy people across ages. A second PCR, run for roughly 7 to 12 cycles, used a sample-barcoded 5' primer plus a J-beta primer mix. Each CDR3 protein gets one entry after TCRdb re-called the 5' RACE reads with MiXCR. The sample yields 1,500,000 or so distinct CDR3 sequences, around 55% seen once. Sequencing was done on a sample of blood. Every receptor here comes from a man between 18 and 35 years old in good health.

The chain carries TRBV28 and TRBJ2-1; 7 bases agree with TRBD1. This CDR3 contains 14 residues. Looked up from germline, CDR1 is MDHEN and CDR2 is SYDVKM. J gave up 5 bases and V 6 bases, and 7 bases lay outside the gene matches. CDR3 DNA sequence: TGTGCCAGCAGCCGTGGACAGGCCCACAATGAGCAGTTCTTC. It codes for CASSRGQAHNEQFF.

V is TRBV28 and J is TRBJ2-7; TRBD2 might be the D (5 bases). CDR1 is MDHEN and CDR2 is SYDVKM in the germline V gene. Trimming shortened V by 6 bases and J by 2 bases, and 14 bases separated the two germline ends. CDR3 length: 14 amino acids. CDR3 nucleotide sequence: TGTGCCAGCAGCAATGAGGGTATTGCCTACGAGCAGTACTTC. It codes for CASSNEGIAYEQYF.

V gene TRBV27 combines with J gene TRBJ2-7; weak D call: TRBD1 (6 bases). CDR3 length: 14 residues. Trimming removed 3 bases from V and 3 bases from J, with 12 bases in between. Germline CDR1 reads MNHEY; CDR2 reads SMNVEV (reference sequence). The CDR3 is CASSFRGSDYEQYF. The CDR3 DNA sequence: TGTGCCAGCAGTTTTAGGGGGAGTGACTACGAGCAGTACTTC.

This clonotype was detected only a few times. The rearrangement links TRBV10-3 to TRBJ2-3; possibly TRBD2 for D (6 bases). The length of the CDR3 is 15 residues. V shed 10 bases and J shed 2 bases, with 19 bases lying between them. Per the germline V gene, CDR1 is ENHRY and CDR2 is SYGVKD. The CDR3 sequence is CATRGAGPTTDTQYF. CDR3 nucleotides: TGTGCCACCCGTGGGGCGGGACCTACCACAGATACGCAGTATTTT.

A remark on this clonotype: Germline and junction disagree at one end, which may indicate a read error. J is TRBJ1-1 and V is TRBV27; maybe TRBD1 (6 bases). Germline values: CDR1 MNHEY, CDR2 SMNVEV (reference sequence). The CDR3 spans 14 residues. CDR3 sequence: CASSVNRANTEAFF. The CDR3 nucleotides read TGTGCTAGCAGTGTAAACAGGGCGAACACTGAAGCTTTCTTT.

The chain joins TRBV2 to TRBJ2-3; possible D gene TRBD2, 6 bases. This CDR3 spans 17 amino acids. The ends were cut back, 6 bases at V and 0 bases at J, with 19 bases in the middle. Germline values: CDR1 SNHLY, CDR2 FYNNEI. CDR3 amino acids: CASRDWGLRKSTDTQYF. The CDR3 DNA sequence: TGTGCCAGCAGAGATTGGGGACTGCGGAAGAGCACAGATACGCAGTATTTT.

This chain joins TRBV9 and TRBJ2-7, with a tentative D call TRBD1 (7 bases). The CDR3 runs to 17 residues. Germline loops: CDR1 SGDLS, CDR2 YYNGEE. Trimming took 0 bases from V and 2 from J, leaving 18 bases between them. CDR3 residues: CASSVGPEGAMTYEQYF. CDR3 sequence (DNA): TGTGCCAGCAGCGTAGGCCCGGAGGGGGCTATGACCTACGAGCAGTACTTC. Filled out from reference TRBV9 and TRBJ2-7, the complete variable domain reads DSGVTQTPKHLITATGQRVTLRCSPRSGDLSVYWYQQSLDQGLQFLIQYYNGEERAKGNILERFSAQQFPDLHSELNLSSLELGDSALYFCASSVGPEGAMTYEQYFGPGTRLTVT.

Only a few counts were recorded for this clonotype. The V and J genes are TRBV29-1 and TRBJ2-1; D not resolved. Germline CDR1 reads SQVTM; CDR2 reads ANQGSEA. V lost 3 bases and J 4 bases, leaving 16 bases between the germline ends. The CDR3 has 15 amino acids. Here the CDR3 DNA reads TGCAGCGTTGAGTTATTGGCTCACGAATACAATGAGCAGTTCTTC. This gives the protein CSVELLAHEYNEQFF.

The chain employs TRBV29-1 and TRBJ2-1, with TRBD2 matching over 8 bases. The germline gives CDR1 SQVTM, CDR2 ANQGSEA. The V and J ends lost 6 bases and 8 bases, in that order; junction bases with no gene match: 6. The CDR3 covers 12 residues. CDR3 protein: CSVVTGGYEQFF. The CDR3 nucleotides are TGCAGCGTAGTTACGGGGGGGTATGAGCAGTTCTTC.

The gene calls are TRBV20-1 and TRBJ2-3; TRBD2 matches at 8 bases. The CDR3 has 17 amino acids. Per germline, CDR1 DFQATT and CDR2 SNEGSKA (reference sequence). V lost 0 bases and J lost 1; bases outside the gene matches: 9. CDR3 coding DNA: TGCAGTGCTAGAGATAAGCGGGAGATATGGCGCACAGATACGCAGTATTTT. Residues: CSARDKREIWRTDTQYF.

This clonotype has a handful of counts. The chain is built from TRBV20-1 and TRBJ2-4; TRBD2 might be the D (6 bases). The CDR3 totals 13 residues. From germline, CDR1 is DFQATT and CDR2 SNEGSKA (reference sequence). The V end was cut by 4 bases, the J end by 1 base, with 8 bases between. CDR3 region: CSANREAKNIQYF. CDR3 sequence (DNA): TGCAGTGCTAATCGGGAGGCCAAAAACATTCAGTACTTC.

V and J are TRBV4-1 and TRBJ2-3; TRBD2 aligns across 8 bases. This CDR3 is 17 amino acids long. V lost 0 bases to trimming and J lost 0 bases; unmatched junction nucleotides: 5. Germline values: CDR1 MGHRA, CDR2 YSYEKL. The CDR3 DNA sequence: TGCGCCAGCAGCCAAGAAGTGGGCGGGGGGAGCACAGATACGCAGTATTTT. Protein product: CASSQEVGGGSTDTQYF.

The V gene is TRBV4-1, the J gene TRBJ1-4; no clear D gene. CDR1 and CDR2 from the germline V gene are MGHRA and YSYEKL. The CDR3 is made up of 15 amino acids. With 2 bases removed from V and 5 bases from J, the gap between germline ends came to 12 bases. Here the CDR3 reads CASSQRVVRNEKLFF. In DNA form, the CDR3 reads TGCGCCAGCAGCCAAAGGGTGGTGAGAAATGAAAAACTGTTTTTT.

The chain couples TRBV12-3 or TRBV12-4 to TRBJ2-5; 10 bases align to TRBD2. After removal of 6 bases from V and 5 bases from J, the junction contained 9 bases not matched to a gene. The CDR3 consists of 15 residues. CDR3: CASRPPGAGGETQYF. The CDR3 nucleotides are TGTGCCAGCAGGCCCCCCGGAGCGGGAGGGGAGACCCAGTACTTC.

This chain joins TRBV29-1 and TRBJ2-7; D gene uncertain. Germline V lookup: CDR1 SQVTM, CDR2 ANQGSEA. Trimming removed 3 bases at V and 0 bases at J, with 6 bases between. CDR3 length equals 12 residues. The chain's CDR3 is CSVEQSSYEQYF. In nucleotides, the CDR3 is TGCAGCGTTGAGCAGAGCTCCTACGAGCAGTACTTC.

This chain connects TRBV25-1 to TRBJ2-7; D is ambiguous. The CDR3 covers 11 residues. CDR1 is MGHDK, CDR2 SYGVNS, per germline. The V and J ends lost 1 base and 10 bases respectively, with 8 bases between them. CDR3 sequence reads: CASSEFEAQYF. The CDR3 coding sequence is TGTGCCAGCAGTGAATTTGAGGCCCAGTACTTC.

CDR3 loop: CAISESLAAGELFF. CDR3 coding DNA: TGTGCCATCAGTGAGTCTCTAGCTGCCGGGGAGCTGTTTTTT. The chain combines TRBV10-3 with TRBJ2-2, with D possibly being TRBD2 (5 bases). Per germline, CDR1 ENHRY and CDR2 SYGVKD. The CDR3 contains 14 residues. Trimming cost V 0 bases and J 6 bases, with 8 bases left between them.

This chain's CDR3 is CASTPPTGLESTLNTEAFF. CDR3 in DNA: TGTGCCAGCACTCCGCCTACAGGGTTAGAAAGCACATTGAACACTGAAGCTTTCTTT. This chain uses TRBV6-4 with TRBJ1-1; tentatively, D is TRBD1 (6 bases). V dropped 7 bases and J dropped 0 bases, with 27 bases sitting between them. Looked up from germline, CDR1 is MRHNA and CDR2 is SNTAGT. The CDR3 runs to 19 residues.

This chain joins TRBV2 and TRBJ1-2; no reliable D call. CDR1 SNHLY and CDR2 FYNNEI come from the germline V gene. Trimming stripped 2 bases from V and 11 bases from J, with 3 bases between. This CDR3 is built from 9 residues. DNA of the CDR3: TGTGCCAGCAGTGAACGATACACCTTC. Translated, it gives CASSERYTF.

This CDR3 reads CASRGDRGLFYGYTF. As DNA, the CDR3 is TGTGCCAGCAGGGGGGACAGGGGACTTTTCTATGGCTACACCTTC. V gene TRBV28 combines with J gene TRBJ1-2, with TRBD1 matching over 10 bases. The CDR3 extends over 15 amino acids. Germline trimming cut 6 bases from V and 4 bases from J; bases unmatched to any gene: 8. From germline, CDR1 is MDHEN and CDR2 SYDVKM.

This chain links TRBV27 with TRBJ1-2; 7 bases map to TRBD1. There are 15 residues in the CDR3. CDR1 and CDR2 from the germline V gene are MNHEY and SMNVEV (reference sequence). Trimming removed 5 bases from V and 1 base from J; junction bases left unmatched: 7. The CDR3: CASSRGTEHNYGYTF. Written as DNA, the CDR3 is TGTGCCAGCAGTCGCGGGACAGAACATAACTATGGCTACACCTTC.

As concerns this clonotype: One end of the junction is discordant with germline, which a read error may explain. V and J are TRBV29-1 and TRBJ2-7; 7 nucleotides align to TRBD1. CDR1 is SQVTM, CDR2 ANQGSEA, per germline. The length of the CDR3 is 12 residues. CDR3 sequence: CGVSEGANEQYF. The DNA for the CDR3 is TGCGGCGTTAGTGAGGGGGCAAACGAGCAGTACTTC.

V usage is TRBV28 and J usage is TRBJ2-5; D uncertain. V dropped 6 bases and J dropped 2 bases, with 16 bases sitting between them. Germline V CDR1 and CDR2: MDHEN, SYDVKM. CDR3 size: 15 residues. CDR3 DNA sequence: TGTGCCAGCAGCCCGACCGAGCCCCTACAAGAGACCCAGTACTTC. Translation: CASSPTEPLQETQYF.

The table lists this clonotype with a few counts. The gene calls are TRBV27 and TRBJ2-7; TRBD2 aligns across 7 bases. The CDR3 sequence is 16 residues long. J was trimmed by 0 bases and V by 5 bases; bases with no gene match: 10. Looked up from germline, CDR1 is MNHEY and CDR2 is SMNVEV (reference sequence). The CDR3 nucleotides read TGTGCCAGCAGTCTAGCGGCAACAGCAAGCTCCTACGAGCAGTACTTC. This codes for CASSLAATASSYEQYF.

The rearrangement joins TRBV29-1 to TRBJ1-2; 8 positions agree with TRBD1. The CDR3 covers 13 residues. Trimming at V came to 4 bases and at J to 3 bases, leaving 4 bases not matched to a gene. Germline loops: CDR1 SQVTM, CDR2 ANQGSEA. DNA of the CDR3: TGCAGCGTTGGACAGGGGATGGACTATGGCTACACCTTC. Amino acids: CSVGQGMDYGYTF.

The rearrangement joins TRBV29-1 to TRBJ2-5; 8 bases map to TRBD2. V gave up 8 bases and J gave up 3 bases; unmatched junction bases: 2. The CDR3 is 11 amino acids. Looked up from germline, CDR1 is SQVTM and CDR2 is ANQGSEA. DNA of the CDR3: TGCAGCTTACTAGCGGAAGAGACCCAGTACTTC. This codes for CSLLAEETQYF. Complete variable domain (other parts from reference TRBV29-1 and TRBJ2-5): SAVISQKPSRDICQRGTSLTIQCQVDSQVTMMFWYRQQPGQSLTLIATANQGSEATYESGFVIDKFPISRPNLTFSTLTVSNMSPEDSSIYLCSLLAEETQYFGPGTRLLVL.

This clonotype was picked up one time. The chain recombines TRBV6-6 with TRBJ1-2; 8 nucleotides match TRBD1. Germline V gives CDR1 MNHNY, CDR2 SVGAGI (reference sequence). The CDR3 contains 16 residues. The trim removed 0 bases at V and 7 bases at J, leaving 10 bases unmatched. The CDR3 loop is CASSYSIATGEGGYTF. The DNA of the CDR3 is TGTGCCAGCAGTTACTCGATTGCGACAGGGGAAGGTGGCTACACCTTC.

The chain is built from TRBV29-1 and TRBJ2-5, with D possibly matching TRBD1 (5 bases). The CDR3 contains 13 residues. Deletions cut 1 base from V and 3 bases from J, with 9 bases between. Germline-derived CDR1 and CDR2 are SQVTM and ANQGSEA. The CDR3 reads CSVEGRQKETQYF. The CDR3 DNA follows: TGCAGCGTTGAAGGTCGACAGAAAGAGACCCAGTACTTC.

This chain joins TRBV27 and TRBJ2-1, with D possibly matching TRBD2 (5 bases). V gave up 3 bases and J gave up 8 bases, with 11 bases separating them. The V gene's germline CDR1 is MNHEY and CDR2 SMNVEV (reference sequence). The CDR3 runs 13 residues. The CDR3 DNA sequence: TGTGCCAGCAGTTTTGGGAGTGGCTATGAGCAGTTCTTC. The encoded protein is CASSFGSGYEQFF.

This clonotype was counted a few times. The chain couples TRBV24-1 to TRBJ1-5, with D uncertain. CDR1 is KGHDR, CDR2 SFDVKD, per germline. The germline V and J ends were trimmed by 4 bases and 4 bases, with 10 bases remaining between them. This CDR3 is 14 amino acids long. The CDR3 nucleotides read TGTGCCACCAGTGAGTACGGGTCGAATCAGCCCCAGCATTTT. Encoded protein: CATSEYGSNQPQHF.